The 4 T cell receptor beta chains given below trace back to one sample, sequenced in a study of shared clonotypes between healthy human individuals (dated by TCRdb to the early 2020s). Library preparation was by the immunoSEQ multiplex PCR assay. The immuneACCESS repertoire file appears here via TCRdb, limited to in-frame rearrangements. These files lack a portion of the clones; in checked studies, under half of the deficit traces to unresolved V genes, and the cause of the others is not known. This sample comprises some 2 million clones, about 95% of them detected only once. Clones ranked in the top ten supply around 1.1% of the sample. CD8 naive samples were obtained by positive selection for CCR7 among CD45RO-negative cells, yielding a CD45RA+CCR7+ population from which TemRA cells were excluded. Sample: naive CD8+ T cells sorted from blood. According to the study, the label for this sample's cell subset or site signals: CD45RA+CCR7+. Receptors originate from a man aged 18 to 29 in good health.

This sequence joins TRBV7-2 and TRBJ2-2, with TRBD2 matching 10 bases. The germline V gene encodes CDR1 SGHTA and CDR2 FQGNSA. The CDR3 is 18 amino acids. After removal of 4 bases from V and 1 base from J, the junction contained 9 bases not matched to a gene. The CDR3 bases are TGTGCCAGCAGCTCTTTTAGCGGGGGGCCCTTGAACACCGGGGAGCTGTTTTTT. Translated, it gives CASSSFSGGPLNTGELFF.

The chain employs TRBV11-2 and TRBJ2-2; D tentatively fits TRBD1 or TRBD2 (5 bases each). The germline V gene encodes CDR1 SGHAT and CDR2 FQNNGV. This CDR3 comprises 16 residues. V lost 7 bases to trimming and J lost 3 bases, with 18 bases between them. The CDR3 protein is CASTTFEGLDTGELFF. Here the CDR3 DNA reads TGTGCCAGCACCACCTTCGAGGGGTTAGACACCGGGGAGCTGTTTTTT.

This sequence joins TRBV9 and TRBJ2-4, with a possible D match to TRBD2 (5 bases). The V and J ends lost 4 bases and 2 bases respectively, with 13 bases between them. The CDR3 totals 15 residues. Germline V gene sequence: CDR1 SGDLS, CDR2 YYNGEE. CDR3 nucleotides: TGTGCCAGCAGCCCCTTCTCCGGGACCAAAAACATTCAGTACTTC. It encodes CASSPFSGTKNIQYF.

This clone was seen once. The chain recombines TRBV4-1 with TRBJ2-7; 14 positions agree with TRBD2. After removal of 4 bases from V and 3 bases from J, the junction contained 11 bases not matched to a gene. CDR3 length: 18 residues. Germline CDR1 and CDR2: MGHRA and YSYEKL. The CDR3 loop reads CASSLNPGLAGASYEQYF. Written as DNA, the CDR3 is TGCGCCAGCAGCCTTAATCCGGGACTAGCGGGGGCCAGCTACGAGCAGTACTTC.